The entry that follows covers one T cell receptor (beta chain) sequence. The record originates from a study of T cell changes during pregnancy in multiple sclerosis. This table comes from immunoSEQ multiplex PCR, and its TCRdb copy is limited to in-frame clones, with some not included. The repertoire holds more than 30,000 clones, with 90% to 95% as singletons. This CDR3 region has 13 residues. The V and J ends lost 3 bases and 6 bases respectively, with 10 bases between them. Germline V lookup: CDR1 SGHDT, CDR2 YYEEEE. This TCR derives from a female donor with multiple sclerosis, enrolled in a pregnancy study. Sequenced here: CD8+ T cells from peripheral blood mononuclear cells, sampled in the third trimester of pregnancy. The V and J genes are TRBV5-6 and TRBJ1-5, with D unclear. The CDR3 coding sequence is TGTGCCAGCAGCTCCGGGGTCGTTCAGCCCCAGCATTTT. Translating gives CASSSGVVQPQHF.